This TCR beta chain was observed in a study of post-analysis software for immune sequencing data. Study-level information: The courses of disease that were included comprised relapsing-remitting, secondary progressive and progressive-relapsing multiple sclerosis.

For this clonotype: Its antigen remains unidentified.

Presence of unique molecular identifiers characterized the TCR beta cDNA libraries. It was from about 0.94 to 9.7 million T cells that about 500,000 cDNA molecules came. A single record per CDR3 protein comes from TCRdb applying MiXCR to the PCR reads. The sample records approximately 350,000 distinct CDR3 sequences, approximately 38% being singletons. Study-level results: Roughly five TRBV segments, including TRBV5-6, TRBV5-1 and TRBV20-1, were more frequent in patients than controls. Clustering by F measure revealed strong co-clustering among samples prepared together in one batch. Compared against controls, patients with multiple sclerosis displayed significantly lower normalized Chao1 diversity.

Trimming shortened V by 5 bases and J by 9 bases, and 11 bases separated the two germline ends. In germline, CDR1 is MNHEY, CDR2 SVGAGI. There are 12 residues in the CDR3. J is TRBJ2-1 and V is TRBV6-5, with D perhaps matching TRBD2 (6 bases). This sequence was found in a girl aged 5 to 17 with multiple sclerosis. Sequencing was performed on blood. CDR3 sequence (DNA): TGTGCCAGCAGTGCACTAGCTGGTGAGCAGTTCTTC. Translated: CASSALAGEQFF.